One and the same sample provided the 9 T cell receptor beta chains below, sequenced in a study of cytomegalovirus exposure and HLA in healthy donors (dated by TCRdb to about 2017). Library preparation was by the immunoSEQ multiplex PCR assay. For the multiplex PCR, a mixture combining 60 forward primers for TCR Vbeta segments and 13 reverse primers for TCR Jbeta segments was used. Drawn from immuneACCESS, this table holds only the in-frame rearrangements with V and J called that TCRdb kept. Clones are partly lost; checked studies trace under half to an unresolved V gene and leave the rest unexplained. The sample records some 120,000 clones, 81% of which are singletons. Of the sample, about 3.9% is held by the ten largest clones. Material for sequencing was PBMCs. The receptors here all came from a man between 18 and 35 years old in good health and CMV-seropositive.

This clone was seen a few times. The CDR3: CASSTNRGGNEKLFF. Here the CDR3 DNA reads TGTGCCAGCAGCACGAACAGGGGCGGTAATGAAAAACTGTTTTTT. The J gene is TRBJ1-4, the V gene TRBV5-6, with 7 bases matching TRBD1. In germline, CDR1 is SGHDT, CDR2 YYEEEE. This CDR3 region has 15 residues. V shed 4 bases and J 4 bases; nucleotides not matched to a gene: 7. The whole variable domain, remainder taken from reference TRBV5-6 and TRBJ1-4, is DAGVTQSPTHLIKTRGQQVTLRCSPKSGHDTVSWYQQALGQGPQFIFQYYEEEERQRGNFPDRFSGHQFPNYSSELNVNALLLGDSALYLCASSTNRGGNEKLFFGSGTQLSVL.

This clone occurred a few times. The rearrangement joins TRBV6-1 to TRBJ2-5; weak D call: TRBD1 (6 bases). The germline CDR1 and CDR2 sequences are MNHNS and SASEGT. The V end lost 3 bases, the J end lost 1 base, and 12 bases lay between the germline ends. The CDR3 has 15 residues. The CDR3 sequence: CASSDSGQIQETQYF. CDR3 DNA: TGTGCCAGCAGTGATTCCGGACAGATCCAAGAGACCCAGTACTTC.

V and J are TRBV10-3 and TRBJ2-7, with D possibly being TRBD2 (5 bases). Trimming took off 6 bases at V and 0 bases at J, with 9 bases between the two ends. Germline V gene lookup returns CDR1 ENHRY and CDR2 SYGVKD. This CDR3 is built from 13 residues. CDR3 in DNA: TGTGCCATCAGCCGGACTGACTCCTACGAGCAGTACTTC. Residues: CAISRTDSYEQYF.

The chain combines TRBV5-1 with TRBJ2-2; D is ambiguous. V shed 4 bases and J shed 6 bases, with 4 bases lying between them. Looked up from germline, CDR1 is SGHRS and CDR2 is YFSETQ. The CDR3 covers 11 residues. The CDR3 bases are TGCGCCAGCAGCCAGTCCGGGGAGCTGTTTTTT. Its protein is CASSQSGELFF.

The V gene is TRBV7-2, the J gene TRBJ2-1; tentative D call: TRBD2 (7 bases). Germline V gene data show CDR1 as SGHTA and CDR2 as FQGNSA. The CDR3 runs to 18 residues. V was pared by 3 bases and J by 8 bases, with 26 bases between. The CDR3 here is CASSFRWGGAGAFYEQFF. CDR3 in DNA: TGTGCCAGCAGCTTTCGTTGGGGAGGGGCAGGGGCGTTCTATGAGCAGTTCTTC.

This clone was picked up a small number of times. The genes are TRBV5-1 and TRBJ2-3; D may be TRBD1 (6 bases). Germline CDR1 and CDR2: SGHRS and YFSETQ. Trimming took off 0 bases at V and 2 bases at J, with 10 bases between the two ends. CDR3 length: 15 amino acids. The CDR3 nucleotides are TGCGCCAGCAGCTTGGACAGGGTGCCCACAGATACGCAGTATTTT. It translates to CASSLDRVPTDTQYF.

V and J are TRBV5-1 and TRBJ2-2; 7 bases line up with TRBD1. The CDR3 totals 16 residues. The germline gives CDR1 SGHRS, CDR2 YFSETQ. The V gene end was trimmed by 2 bases and the J gene end by 5 bases; junction bases not matched to a gene: 9. CDR3 DNA: TGCGCCAGCAGCTTTCTAAGACAGGGAGATACCGGGGAGCTGTTTTTT. It yields the protein CASSFLRQGDTGELFF. Filled out from reference TRBV5-1 and TRBJ2-2, the complete variable domain reads KAGVTQTPRYLIKTRGQQVTLSCSPISGHRSVSWYQQTPGQGLQFLFEYFSETQRNKGNFPGRFSGRQFSNSRSEMNVSTLELGDSALYLCASSFLRQGDTGELFFGEGSRLTVL.

The V gene is TRBV28, the J gene TRBJ1-1, with unresolved D. Germline CDR1 reads MDHEN; CDR2 reads SYDVKM. With 6 bases removed from V and 8 bases from J, the gap between germline ends came to 10 bases. This CDR3 spans 11 amino acids. CDR3 in DNA: TGTGCCAGCAGCGAGGAAAGGGAAGCTTTCTTT. The encoded protein is CASSEEREAFF.

This chain links TRBV18 with TRBJ1-2, with 8 nucleotides matching TRBD1. The germline V gene has CDR1 KGHSH and CDR2 LQKENI. The CDR3 runs 18 residues. J lost 7 bases, V lost 2 bases, and 18 bases had no gene match. The CDR3 DNA follows: TGTGCCAGCTCACCAATCGGGGGACAGGCCTTCTCGTCCGGTGGCTACACCTTC. This encodes CASSPIGGQAFSSGGYTF.